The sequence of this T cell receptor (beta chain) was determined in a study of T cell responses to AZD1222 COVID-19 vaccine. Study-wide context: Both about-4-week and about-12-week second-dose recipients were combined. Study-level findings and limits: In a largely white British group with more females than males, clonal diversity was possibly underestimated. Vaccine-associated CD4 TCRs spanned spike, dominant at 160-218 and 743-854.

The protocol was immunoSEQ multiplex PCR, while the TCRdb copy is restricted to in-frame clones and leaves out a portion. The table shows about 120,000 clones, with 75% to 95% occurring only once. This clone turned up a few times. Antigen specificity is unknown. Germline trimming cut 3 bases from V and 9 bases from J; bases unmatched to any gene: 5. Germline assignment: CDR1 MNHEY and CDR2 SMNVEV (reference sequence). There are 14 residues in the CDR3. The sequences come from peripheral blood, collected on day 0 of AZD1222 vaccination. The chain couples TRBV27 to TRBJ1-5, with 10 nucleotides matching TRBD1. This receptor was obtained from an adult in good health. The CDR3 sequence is CASSLGTGDRPQHF. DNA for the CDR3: TGTGCCAGCAGTTTGGGGACAGGGGATCGGCCCCAGCATTTT.